This T cell receptor beta chain was captured in a study of patients and donors after allogeneic stem cell transplantation. TCRdb re-derived calls from the RT-PCR reads in MiXCR, one entry per CDR3 protein. In the table there are about 19,000 distinct CDR3 sequences, 4.9% of which are singletons. This clonotype turned up a few times. The CDR3 has 15 residues. The ends were cut back, 3 bases at V and 0 bases at J, with 11 bases in the middle. Per the germline V gene, CDR1 is MNHEY and CDR2 is SMNVEV (reference sequence). This chain joins TRBV27 and TRBJ1-1, with a weak D call TRBD1 (6 bases). This TCR came from a human donor who was either an allogeneic HSCT recipient or a stem cell or donor lymphocyte infusion donor (not recorded which). It is not recorded whose cells these are; they may come from a transplant donor. Sample: blood, either unsorted or a sorted T cell fraction (not recorded which). This CDR3 reads CASSLRGAMNTEAFF. The CDR3 DNA follows: TGTGCCAGCAGTTTGAGGGGGGCCATGAACACTGAAGCTTTCTTT.